The present T cell receptor (beta chain) was sequenced within a study of cytotoxic CD8 clonotypes in ibrutinib-treated CLL. About the study: Patients gave response samples after a median approximately 11 months of treatment, range 6 to 36.

Germline CDR1 SGHDT, CDR2 YYEEEE. V dropped 2 bases and J dropped 1 base, with 9 bases sitting between them. The CDR3 is 14 amino acids. TCRdb's copy holds only in-frame clones and misses some; the assay was immunoSEQ multiplex PCR. This table holds some 29,000 clones, roughly 60% found once. The sequence was collected from a human donor with chronic lymphocytic leukemia. The source material was PBMCs, sampled before ibrutinib treatment. This rearrangement joins TRBV5-6 to TRBJ2-5; D gene uncertain. The CDR3 is CASSFVPAQETQYF. Here the CDR3 DNA reads TGTGCCAGCAGCTTTGTTCCAGCCCAAGAGACCCAGTACTTC.